The rows below give T cell receptor beta chains drawn from one sample of a study of T cell repertoires in cytomegalovirus infection. For these TCRs, the target antigens are not known. TCRdb recomputed calls from the reads with MiXCR, one row per CDR3 protein. The top ten hold just under 45% of the sample, which has around 430,000 distinct CDR3 sequences, 40% to 50% seen once. The sequences come from cultured PBMCs, collected from culture after CMV antigen stimulation. All receptors derive from a human donor in good health (CMV status not recorded). Some clones in this sample may be carry-over from other donors' samples. Each CDR3 is given with its conserved first and last residue. D genes are given only for firm matches. The size field is filled for only some rows; it gives once, few, many or a size class.

V: TRBV28
size: many
D: NA
J: TRBJ2-7
CDR3: CASTGLSSEQYF
DNA: TGTGCCAGCACAGGTCTATCGAGTGAGCAGTACTTC

V: TRBV10-3
size: NA
D: TRBD2
J: TRBJ2-1
CDR3: CAISTPTSGNPEQFF
DNA: TGTGCCATCAGTACCCCGACTAGCGGGAACCCTGAGCAGTTCTTC

V: TRBV4-2
size: NA
D: TRBD1
J: TRBJ2-7
CDR3: CASSQDPWAGGYEQYF
DNA: TGTGCCAGCAGCCAAGATCCTTGGGCAGGGGGCTACGAGCAGTACTTC

V: TRBV19
size: NA
D: NA
J: TRBJ2-7
CDR3: CASSIAGPVYEQYF
DNA: TGTGCCAGTAGTATAGCTGGACCCGTCTACGAGCAGTACTTC

V: TRBV7-2
size: NA
D: TRBD1
J: TRBJ1-5
CDR3: CASSSTGSYANQPQHF
DNA: TGTGCCAGCAGCTCGACAGGGTCCTATGCCAATCAGCCCCAGCATTTT

V: TRBV7-2
size: many
D: TRBD2
J: TRBJ2-1
CDR3: CASSLTRTSGAYNEQFF
DNA: TGTGCCAGCAGCTTAACGCGAACTAGCGGGGCCTACAATGAGCAGTTCTTC

V: TRBV2
size: once
D: NA
J: TRBJ1-1
CDR3: CASSERGRGTEAFF
DNA: TGTGCCAGCAGTGAAAGGGGCAGGGGAACTGAAGCTTTCTTT

V: TRBV7-2
size: many
D: TRBD2
J: TRBJ2-5
CDR3: CASSLGTSGTETQYF
DNA: TGTGCCAGCAGCCTAGGGACTAGCGGGACTGAGACCCAGTACTTC

V: TRBV7-2
size: many
D: TRBD2
J: TRBJ2-5
CDR3: CASRLGLAGQETQYF
DNA: TGTGCCAGCAGGTTGGGACTAGCGGGCCAAGAGACCCAGTACTTC

V: TRBV7-2
size: NA
D: NA
J: TRBJ2-1
CDR3: CASSLGVGPPFGEQFF
DNA: TGTGCCAGCAGCTTAGGGGTGGGCCCCCCCTTTGGTGAGCAGTTCTTC

V: TRBV20-1
size: NA
D: NA
J: TRBJ2-3
CDR3: CSARARSGNTDTQYF
DNA: TGCAGTGCTAGAGCGAGGAGCGGCAACACAGATACGCAGTATTTT

V: TRBV7-2
size: few
D: NA
J: TRBJ2-2
CDR3: CASSLAARGELFF
DNA: TGTGCCAGCAGCTTAGCGGCCCGGGGGGAGCTGTTTTTT

V: TRBV2
size: NA
D: TRBD1
J: TRBJ2-4
CDR3: CAVNRDRAMNIQYF
DNA: TGTGCCGTCAACCGGGACAGAGCTATGAACATTCAGTACTTC

V: TRBV7-2
size: NA
D: TRBD1
J: TRBJ2-5
CDR3: CASDVGTGAQETQYF
DNA: TGTGCCAGCGACGTGGGGACAGGGGCCCAAGAGACCCAGTACTTC

V: TRBV6-5
size: NA
D: TRBD2
J: TRBJ2-7
CDR3: CASSYRSSGTYEQYF
DNA: TGTGCCAGCAGTTACAGGTCTAGCGGGACCTACGAGCAGTACTTC

V: TRBV7-8
size: once
D: NA
J: TRBJ2-5
CDR3: CASSFLLYRQVTETQYF
DNA: TGTGCCAGCAGCTTTCTGCTCTACCGACAGGTCACAGAGACCCAGTACTTC

V: TRBV20-1
size: NA
D: NA
J: TRBJ1-1
CDR3: CSAISDSVNTEAFF
DNA: TGCAGTGCTATTTCGGACAGTGTGAACACTGAAGCTTTCTTT

V: TRBV7-2
size: NA
D: NA
J: TRBJ2-6
CDR3: CASSGAGNSGANVLTF
DNA: TGTGCCAGCAGCGGGGCGGGCAACTCTGGGGCCAACGTCCTGACTTTC

V: TRBV5-6
size: NA
D: NA
J: TRBJ2-7
CDR3: CASSFVDNYEQYF
DNA: TGTGCCAGCAGCTTCGTGGACAACTACGAGCAGTACTTC

V: TRBV5-4
size: NA
D: TRBD2
J: TRBJ2-1
CDR3: CASSFPGTNYNEQFF
DNA: TGTGCCAGCAGCTTTCCCGGGACTAACTACAATGAGCAGTTCTTC

V: TRBV7-9
size: NA
D: NA
J: TRBJ2-1
CDR3: CASSLAPGPEQFF
DNA: TGTGCCAGCAGCTTAGCCCCGGGCCCCGAGCAGTTCTTC

V: TRBV12-3/TRBV12-4
size: NA
D: NA
J: TRBJ2-7
CDR3: CASTVVGDDTYEQYF
DNA: TGTGCCAGCACTGTGGTAGGAGACGATACCTACGAGCAGTACTTC

V: TRBV19
size: NA
D: NA
J: TRBJ2-1
CDR3: CASSYQRSSYNEQFF
DNA: TGTGCCAGTAGTTACCAGCGGAGCTCCTACAATGAGCAGTTCTTC

V: TRBV12-3/TRBV12-4
size: few
D: TRBD2
J: TRBJ2-1
CDR3: CASSSPTSGSSYNEQFF
DNA: TGTGCCAGCAGTTCCCCGACTAGCGGGAGCTCCTACAATGAGCAGTTCTTC

V: TRBV12-3/TRBV12-4
size: few
D: TRBD1
J: TRBJ2-5
CDR3: CASSETGTNQETQYF
DNA: TGTGCCAGCAGTGAGACAGGGACCAACCAAGAGACCCAGTACTTC

V: TRBV5-4
size: NA
D: TRBD1
J: TRBJ2-4
CDR3: CASSTGTGGNIQYF
DNA: TGTGCCAGCAGCACCGGGACAGGGGGAAACATTCAGTACTTC

V: TRBV12-3/TRBV12-4
size: NA
D: NA
J: TRBJ1-2
CDR3: CASSLYRDYGYTF
DNA: TGTGCCAGCAGTTTATATAGGGACTATGGCTACACCTTC

V: TRBV5-1
size: NA
D: NA
J: TRBJ1-1
CDR3: CASSVSSTEAFF
DNA: TGCGCCAGCAGCGTCTCGAGCACTGAAGCTTTCTTT

V: TRBV7-2
size: NA
D: NA
J: TRBJ1-1
CDR3: CASSLGYVGALTREAFF
DNA: TGTGCCAGCAGCTTAGGGTATGTAGGAGCCCTAACGAGAGAAGCTTTCTTT

V: TRBV7-6
size: few
D: NA
J: TRBJ1-1
CDR3: CASRLSGTTTEAFF
DNA: TGTGCCAGCAGACTCTCCGGGACGACCACTGAAGCTTTCTTT

V: TRBV7-4
size: NA
D: TRBD2
J: TRBJ2-5
CDR3: CASSPRASGAQETQYF
DNA: TGTGCCAGCAGCCCCCGGGCTAGCGGAGCCCAAGAGACCCAGTACTTC

V: TRBV5-4
size: NA
D: NA
J: TRBJ2-2
CDR3: CASSTPLGGELFF
DNA: TGTGCCAGCAGCACGCCGTTAGGCGGGGAGCTGTTTTTT

V: TRBV5-1
size: once
D: NA
J: TRBJ1-4
CDR3: CASSLAATGGKLFF
DNA: TGCGCCAGCAGCTTGGCCGCGACGGGTGGAAAACTGTTTTTT

V: TRBV7-9
size: NA
D: NA
J: TRBJ2-1
CDR3: CASSFQDHSSYNEQFF
DNA: TGTGCCAGCAGCTTTCAGGACCATAGCTCCTACAATGAGCAGTTCTTC

V: TRBV7-8
size: NA
D: NA
J: TRBJ2-7
CDR3: CASSLGGLPALEQYF
DNA: TGTGCCAGCAGCTTAGGAGGGCTCCCCGCCCTGGAGCAGTACTTC

V: TRBV7-2
size: few
D: NA
J: TRBJ2-1
CDR3: CASSLLTRTYNEQFF
DNA: TGTGCCAGCAGCTTGCTGACTAGGACCTACAATGAGCAGTTCTTC

V: TRBV27
size: NA
D: NA
J: TRBJ1-3
CDR3: CASSFTGGGAGNTIYF
DNA: TGTGCCAGCAGTTTTACGGGAGGAGGGGCTGGAAACACCATATATTTT

V: TRBV7-2
size: many
D: NA
J: TRBJ2-5
CDR3: CASSLRGETQYF
DNA: TGTGCCAGCAGCCTGAGAGGGGAGACCCAGTACTTC

V: TRBV5-6
size: NA
D: NA
J: TRBJ2-3
CDR3: CASSSLGAATDTQYF
DNA: TGTGCCAGCAGTTCTCTCGGCGCGGCGACAGATACGCAGTATTTT

V: TRBV10-3
size: NA
D: TRBD2
J: TRBJ2-3
CDR3: CAISDLAGKREGDTQYF
DNA: TGTGCCATCAGTGACCTAGCGGGAAAACGGGAGGGAGATACGCAGTATTTT

V: TRBV4-3
size: NA
D: NA
J: TRBJ2-6
CDR3: CASSQVPSTVGSGANVLTF
DNA: TGCGCCAGCAGCCAAGTCCCCAGCACGGTAGGCTCTGGGGCCAACGTCCTGACTTTC

V: TRBV12-3/TRBV12-4
size: NA
D: TRBD2
J: TRBJ2-7
CDR3: CASSLTGSGKGEQYF
DNA: TGTGCCAGCAGTTTAACGGGCAGCGGGAAGGGCGAGCAGTACTTC

V: TRBV29-1
size: NA
D: TRBD2
J: TRBJ2-2
CDR3: CSAIAGSTGELFF
DNA: TGCAGCGCTATAGCGGGAAGCACCGGGGAGCTGTTTTTT

V: TRBV4-2
size: few
D: TRBD2
J: TRBJ2-1
CDR3: CASSQAIPGLAGGRHVGEQFF
DNA: TGTGCCAGCAGCCAAGCGATTCCGGGACTAGCGGGGGGCCGCCACGTTGGTGAGCAGTTCTTC

V: TRBV2
size: NA
D: TRBD2
J: TRBJ2-1
CDR3: CASNPPGLYYNEQFF
DNA: TGTGCCAGCAACCCCCCGGGACTATATTACAATGAGCAGTTCTTC

V: TRBV7-2
size: few
D: NA
J: TRBJ1-2
CDR3: CASSLETASPYGYTF
DNA: TGTGCCAGCAGCTTAGAGACAGCCTCCCCCTATGGCTACACCTTC

V: TRBV7-2
size: NA
D: TRBD2
J: TRBJ2-7
CDR3: CASSQASSGGNYEQYF
DNA: TGTGCCAGCAGCCAAGCCTCTAGCGGGGGAAACTACGAGCAGTACTTC

V: TRBV6-1
size: NA
D: NA
J: TRBJ2-7
CDR3: CASTAPYEQYF
DNA: TGTGCCAGCACCGCCCCATACGAGCAGTACTTC

V: TRBV12-3/TRBV12-4
size: few
D: NA
J: TRBJ1-5
CDR3: CASSSSPRNQPQHF
DNA: TGTGCCAGCAGCTCCAGCCCGCGCAATCAGCCCCAGCATTTT

V: TRBV12-3/TRBV12-4
size: NA
D: TRBD2
J: TRBJ2-1
CDR3: CASSLSGVDEQFF
DNA: TGTGCCAGCAGTTTAAGCGGGGTCGATGAGCAGTTCTTC

V: TRBV15
size: NA
D: NA
J: TRBJ2-2
CDR3: CATRRAQMNTGELFF
DNA: TGTGCCACCAGAAGAGCACAGATGAACACCGGGGAGCTGTTTTTT

V: TRBV7-2
size: NA
D: NA
J: TRBJ2-5
CDR3: CASPSELGGTQYF
DNA: TGTGCCAGCCCCTCGGAGCTTGGAGGGACCCAGTACTTC